This TCR beta chain was documented in a study of blood T cell repertoires in COVID-19. Study information: T cells, B-cell-depleted T cells, or PBMCs supplied cDNA or gDNA.

The junction had 6 bases not matched to a gene; V was cut back by 3 bases and J by 4 bases. From germline, CDR1 is LNHDA and CDR2 SQIVND (reference sequence). CDR3 length: 15 amino acids. Study members were between about 18 and 95 years old and lived in fewer than 30 US regions. Which cohort a participant joined came from the clinical history participants gave. Original analysis: Reference gene primers were amplified, and this amplification served to estimate nucleated cell counts. Generated by immunoSEQ multiplex PCR, the TCRdb table keeps only in-frame clones and is missing some. V and J calls and clone size are given by that table; D and trimming were obtained from the DNA. The sample has 200,000 to 300,000 clones, roughly 85% seen once. Worth noting for this clone: The identical CDR3 is also encoded by other nucleotide sequences in the sample.

The material sequenced was PBMCs or T cells enriched from blood (not recorded which). The sequence was collected from a middle-aged woman who had been exposed to COVID-19. This rearrangement joins TRBV19 to TRBJ1-5, with 7 bases matching TRBD1. CDR3 in DNA: TGTGCCAGTAGTATTCGGGACAGAGGAAATCAGCCCCAGCATTTT. Translated: CASSIRDRGNQPQHF. The full variable domain, completed using reference TRBV19 and TRBJ1-5, is DGGITQSPKYLFRKEGQNVTLSCEQNLNHDAMYWYRQDPGQGLRLIYYSQIVNDFQKGDIAEGYSVSREKKESFPLTVTSAQKNPTAFYLCASSIRDRGNQPQHFGDGTRLSIL.